The following is a T cell receptor (beta chain) sequence with its context. This clone appeared a few times. There is no known antigen for this receptor. Base quality data are lacking; no much larger clone is found one base away. The immunoSEQ Assay, a bias-controlled multiplex PCR, was used to amplify TCRbeta CDR3 regions from genomic DNA. The authors processed their data as follows. Nucleated cell counts per sample were estimated from amplification of reference gene primers within the assay. To quantify the absolute abundance of each unique TCRbeta CDR3 rearrangement, sequence reads were collapsed and filtered. For each sample, productive Simpson clonality was calculated as the square root of Simpson's diversity index over productive rearrangements. TCRdb holds this immuneACCESS table with in-frame rearrangements only. Some clones are missing; in checked studies, unresolved V genes explain under half, and the rest has no known cause. Clonal size and the V and J genes are those of that table, whereas D and trimming came from the DNA. This sample has about 190,000 clones in its table, and about four fifths of those were observed once. The top ten clones comprise more than 2.5% of the sample.

These data originate in a study of blood T cell repertoires in COVID-19 (dated by TCRdb to 2018 to 2020). Background on the whole study: Samples from collaborators originated in the United States, Italy and Spain and spanned both the acute and convalescent phases of COVID-19. The material from the prospective study consisted of cDNA or gDNA derived from T cells, B-cell-depleted T cells, or PBMCs. The sample metadata nearly always contained a de-identified subject ID, COVID-19 status, age in years and sex. The dataset comprised deeply sampled blood TCRbeta repertoires from subjects exposed to, actively infected with, or recovered from COVID-19. Where HLA class I and class II types were available, the types were taken from metadata supplied by the sample provider, not from assay-based typing. The repertoires were made available in a free public database intended to serve as a resource for research on the immune response to SARS-CoV-2. Samples came from the ongoing ImmuneRACE study (first 160 participants) plus 1,254 subjects from 6 global collaborators. Points the paper makes about the study in general: Clinical and demographic metadata were provided uncurated, with the amount varying by source and participant.

In the prospective study, participants were about 18 to 95 years old, resided in 25 or so geographic areas of the United States, and were enrolled through a virtual design. To assign participants to cohorts, the prospective study relied on clinical history that participants themselves reported in a screening survey and a study questionnaire. Recovered participants in ImmuneRACE Cohort 3 were defined as having two consecutive negative NP/OP PCR tests, clearance from a healthcare professional, or resolution of symptoms. Mobile phlebotomists in the prospective study collected whole blood, serum and a nasopharyngeal or oropharyngeal swab from every participant. Participants in the prospective study had the option to provide additional blood draws and questionnaires over a roughly 2-month period. Prospective study blood samples were shipped either frozen or at room temperature before DNA extraction.

The CDR3 goes from the cysteine to the phenylalanine over 15 residues. Only the CDR3 DNA stays, 45 bases, in frame from base 1. The germline V gene yields MDHEN for CDR1 and SYDVKM for CDR2. Between the V and J ends, shortened by 2 bases and 7 bases respectively, the junction contains 14 bases. The sample consisted of PBMCs or T cells enriched from blood (not recorded which). The chain joins TRBV28 to TRBJ1-4, with no D gene named confidently. The sequence was collected from a woman in her thirties who had recovered from COVID-19. Read as DNA, the sequence is TGTGCCAGCAGTTTAATGAGGGCGGGTGTTGAAAAACTGTTTTTT. The translation is CASSLMRAGVEKLFF.